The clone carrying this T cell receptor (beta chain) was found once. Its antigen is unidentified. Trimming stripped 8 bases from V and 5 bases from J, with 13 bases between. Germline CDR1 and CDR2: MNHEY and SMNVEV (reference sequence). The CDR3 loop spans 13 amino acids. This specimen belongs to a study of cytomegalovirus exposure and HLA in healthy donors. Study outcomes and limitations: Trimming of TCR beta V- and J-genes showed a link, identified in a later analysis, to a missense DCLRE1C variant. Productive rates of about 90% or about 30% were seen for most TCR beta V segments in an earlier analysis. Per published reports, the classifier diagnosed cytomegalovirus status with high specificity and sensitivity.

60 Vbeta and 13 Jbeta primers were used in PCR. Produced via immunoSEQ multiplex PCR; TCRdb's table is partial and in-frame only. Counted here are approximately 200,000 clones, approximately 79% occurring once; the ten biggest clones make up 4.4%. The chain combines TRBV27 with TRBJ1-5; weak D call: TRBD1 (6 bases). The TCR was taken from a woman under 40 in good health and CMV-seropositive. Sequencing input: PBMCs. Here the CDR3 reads CASSYQGYQPQHF. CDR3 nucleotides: TGTGCCAGCTCGTACCAGGGGTATCAGCCCCAGCATTTT.